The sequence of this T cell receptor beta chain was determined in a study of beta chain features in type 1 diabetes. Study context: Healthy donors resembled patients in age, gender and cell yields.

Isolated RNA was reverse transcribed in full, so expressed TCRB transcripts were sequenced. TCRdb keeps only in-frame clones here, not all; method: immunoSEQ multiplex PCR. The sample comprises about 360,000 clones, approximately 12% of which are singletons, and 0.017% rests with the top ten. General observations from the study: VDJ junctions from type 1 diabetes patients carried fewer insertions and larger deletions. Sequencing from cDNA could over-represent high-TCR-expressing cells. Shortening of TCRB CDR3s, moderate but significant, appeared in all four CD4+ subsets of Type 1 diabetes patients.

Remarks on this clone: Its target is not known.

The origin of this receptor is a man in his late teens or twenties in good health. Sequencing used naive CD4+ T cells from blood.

The CDR3 loop reads CASSESGGGQPQHF. For the CDR3, the DNA is TGTGCCAGCAGTGAATCAGGGGGCGGTCAGCCCCAGCATTTT. The chain uses TRBV6-4 and TRBJ1-5; 8 bases align to TRBD1. The CDR3 runs to 14 residues. Germline loops: CDR1 MRHNA, CDR2 SNTAGT. Trimming took 3 bases from V and 6 from J; bases not matched to a gene: 4.